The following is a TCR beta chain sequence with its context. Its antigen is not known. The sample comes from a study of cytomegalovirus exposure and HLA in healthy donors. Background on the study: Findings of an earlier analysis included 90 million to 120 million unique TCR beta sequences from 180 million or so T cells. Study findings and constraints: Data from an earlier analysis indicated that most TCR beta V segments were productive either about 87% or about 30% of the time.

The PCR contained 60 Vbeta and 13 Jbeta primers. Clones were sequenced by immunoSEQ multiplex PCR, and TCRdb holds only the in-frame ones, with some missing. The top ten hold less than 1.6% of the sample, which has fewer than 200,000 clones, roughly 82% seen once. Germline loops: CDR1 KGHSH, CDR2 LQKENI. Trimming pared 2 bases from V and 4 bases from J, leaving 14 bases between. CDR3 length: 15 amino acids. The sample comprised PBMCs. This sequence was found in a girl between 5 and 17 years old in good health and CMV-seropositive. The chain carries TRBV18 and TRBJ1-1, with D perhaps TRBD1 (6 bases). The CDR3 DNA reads TGTGCCAGCTCACCAGTCAGGGGCACCAGCACTGAAGCTTTCTTT. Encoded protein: CASSPVRGTSTEAFF. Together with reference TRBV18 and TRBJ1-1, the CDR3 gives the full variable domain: NAGVMQNPRHLVRRRGQEARLRCSPMKGHSHVYWYRQLPEEGLKFMVYLQKENIIDESGMPKERFSAEFPKEGPSILRIQQVVRGDSAAYFCASSPVRGTSTEAFFGQGTRLTVV.